Presented here are 18 T cell receptor beta chains from one specimen sequenced in a study of blood T cells in healthy people across ages. The use of a sample-barcoded 5' primer and a J-beta primer mix characterized a second PCR of 7 to 11 cycles. TCRdb itself ran the 5' RACE reads through MiXCR, one entry per CDR3 protein. Here the sample spans about 1.4 million distinct CDR3 sequences, approximately 59% being singletons. The sample taken for sequencing was blood. The receptor set was obtained from a man younger than 35 in good health.

In nucleotides, the CDR3 is TGTGCCAGCAGTTGGACAGGGGTGGACACCGGGGAGCTGTTTTTT. Its protein is CASSWTGVDTGELFF. The rearrangement links TRBV27 to TRBJ2-2; 9 nucleotides align to TRBD1. The junction had 3 bases not matched to a gene; V was cut back by 4 bases and J by 3 bases. This CDR3 has 15 amino acids. The germline V gene has CDR1 MNHEY and CDR2 SMNVEV (reference sequence).

The rearrangement joins TRBV4-2 to TRBJ1-2, with D unresolved. From germline, CDR1 is LGHNA and CDR2 YNFKEQ. Deletions cut 2 bases from V and 8 bases from J, with 9 bases between. The CDR3 spans 12 residues. CDR3: CASSQSIAGYTF. DNA of the CDR3: TGTGCCAGCAGCCAATCAATTGCCGGCTACACCTTC.

This clonotype was counted between two and nine times. This sequence joins TRBV6-6 and TRBJ2-5; D is perhaps TRBD1 (6 bases). CDR3 length: 17 residues. Trimming removed 0 bases at V and 5 bases at J, with 19 bases between. Germline values: CDR1 MNHNY, CDR2 SVGAGI (reference sequence). DNA of the CDR3: TGTGCCAGCAGTTACTCGATTGGGCAGGGGCGGTGGGAGACCCAGTACTTC. Amino acids: CASSYSIGQGRWETQYF.

This clonotype appeared once. The junction and the germline gene differ at one end; a read error may be behind it. V and J are TRBV4-3 and TRBJ1-1, with D perhaps TRBD1 (5 bases). CDR1 is LGHNA and CDR2 is YSLEER in the germline V gene. CDR3 length equals 16 residues. The CDR3 coding sequence is TGCACCAGCAGCCCCAAGAGCAGGGACCCGAACACTGAAGCTTTCTTT. As protein: CTSSPKSRDPNTEAFF.

This clonotype was observed a handful of times. Here the CDR3 DNA reads TGTGCCAGCAGTTACCCCGAAGGACTAGCGAGGCCTTTCAATGAGCAGTTCTTC. It encodes CASSYPEGLARPFNEQFF. The chain is built from TRBV6-2 or TRBV6-3 and TRBJ2-1, with 9 bases lining up with TRBD2. Germline V gives CDR1 MNHEY, CDR2 SVGEGT. V trimming: 2 bases; J trimming: 6 bases; junction bases outside the gene matches: 14. This CDR3 spans 18 amino acids.

V gene TRBV6-1 combines with J gene TRBJ1-4; 8 bases are shared with TRBD1. The trim removed 6 bases at V and 11 bases at J, leaving 11 bases unmatched. The CDR3 has 14 amino acids. Germline V gives CDR1 MNHNS, CDR2 SASEGT. The CDR3 region has the DNA TGTGCCAGCAGGGTACAGGGGGACCTTGGGAAACTGTTTTTT. Its translation: CASRVQGDLGKLFF.

The V call is TRBV20-1, the J call TRBJ2-2; 8 bases are a match to TRBD2. This CDR3 has 15 residues. CDR1 DFQATT and CDR2 SNEGSKA come from the germline V gene (reference sequence). Trimming took 0 bases from V and 0 from J; bases not matched to a gene: 0. This chain's CDR3 is CSARERGANTGELFF. As DNA, the CDR3 is TGCAGTGCTAGAGAGCGGGGGGCGAACACCGGGGAGCTGTTTTTT.

J is TRBJ2-7 and V is TRBV29-1; D not resolved. This CDR3 region has 14 residues. Trimming took off 6 bases at V and 0 bases at J, with 15 bases between the two ends. Germline CDR1 reads SQVTM; CDR2 reads ANQGSEA. The CDR3 here is CSVGKTLSSYEQYF. The CDR3, as DNA: TGCAGCGTGGGAAAAACACTCAGCTCCTACGAGCAGTACTTC.

The V gene is TRBV29-1, the J gene TRBJ2-4; 11 nucleotides agree with TRBD2. CDR3 size: 14 residues. The germline CDR1 and CDR2 sequences are SQVTM and ANQGSEA. The V segment lost 6 bases and the J segment 13 bases; nucleotides outside the gene matches: 14. The CDR3: CSVRTSGRSTLQYF. CDR3 DNA: TGCAGCGTCCGGACTAGCGGGCGGTCTACGTTGCAGTACTTC.

The V call is TRBV6-5, the J call TRBJ2-3; D may match TRBD1 or TRBD2 (5 bases each). Germline assignment: CDR1 MNHEY and CDR2 SVGAGI. The CDR3 is 16 amino acids. Trimming left V 6 bases short and J 2 bases short, with 18 bases between. The chain's CDR3 is CASRGEDGAFTDTQYF. DNA for the CDR3: TGTGCCAGCAGGGGGGAAGACGGAGCCTTCACAGATACGCAGTATTTT.

This chain joins TRBV4-2 and TRBJ2-7, with 14 bases lining up with TRBD2. The CDR3 runs to 18 residues. The germline CDR1 and CDR2 sequences are LGHNA and YNFKEQ. The V gene end was trimmed by 3 bases and the J gene end by 0 bases; junction bases not matched to a gene: 7. CDR3 sequence (DNA): TGTGCCAGCAGCCAGGGACTAGCGGGGGCCCCGAGCTCCTACGAGCAGTACTTC. Amino acid sequence: CASSQGLAGAPSSYEQYF.

The genes are TRBV6-2 or TRBV6-3 and TRBJ2-7; 11 bases line up with TRBD2. The germline CDR1 and CDR2 sequences are MNHEY and SVGEGT. This CDR3 has 15 residues. After removal of 6 bases from V and 2 bases from J, the junction contained 6 bases not matched to a gene. CDR3 sequence reads: CASRGLAVPTYEQYF. CDR3 bases: TGTGCCAGCAGGGGACTAGCGGTCCCCACCTACGAGCAGTACTTC.

This sequence joins TRBV20-1 and TRBJ1-5, with 7 bases lining up with TRBD1. The germline CDR1 and CDR2 sequences are DFQATT and SNEGSKA (reference sequence). The ends lost 6 bases at V and 5 bases at J; junction bases unmatched: 7. This CDR3 contains 13 residues. CDR3 region: CSAFRQGHQPQHF. DNA of the CDR3: TGCAGTGCCTTCAGACAGGGCCATCAGCCCCAGCATTTT.

The chain is built from TRBV15 and TRBJ2-7; D might be TRBD2 (6 bases). The CDR3 runs to 15 residues. Germline lookup yields CDR1 LNHNV and CDR2 YYDKDF (reference sequence). V dropped 8 bases and J dropped 2 bases, with 19 bases sitting between them. The CDR3 DNA reads TGTGCCACCGCCTTCTGGCGCGGGGTGGCCTACGAGCAGTACTTC. It encodes CATAFWRGVAYEQYF. The whole variable domain, filled in from reference TRBV15 and TRBJ2-7, reads DAMVIQNPRYQVTQFGKPVTLSCSQTLNHNVMYWYQQKSSQAPKLLFHYYDKDFNNEADTPDNFQSRRPNTSFCFLDIRSPGLGDTAMYLCATAFWRGVAYEQYFGPGTRLTVT.

The chain employs TRBV27 and TRBJ1-1; D remains ambiguous. The CDR3 has 12 amino acids. Trimming removed 8 bases at V and 4 bases at J, with 11 bases between. From germline, CDR1 is MNHEY and CDR2 SMNVEV (reference sequence). CDR3 loop: CASGRWSTEAFF. Here the CDR3 DNA reads TGTGCCAGCGGGAGGTGGAGCACTGAAGCTTTCTTT.

V gene TRBV20-1 combines with J gene TRBJ2-7; either TRBD1 or TRBD2 may fit D (7 bases each). Matching the DNA end better, TRBJ2-5 makes the J call doubtful. The CDR3 is made up of 15 amino acids. In germline, CDR1 is DFQATT, CDR2 SNEGSKA (reference sequence). The CDR3: CSASSPRRGGETQYF. The CDR3 nucleotides read TGCAGTGCTAGTTCCCCTCGCAGGGGGGGAGAGACCCAGTACTTC.

The rearrangement joins TRBV5-6 to TRBJ1-4, with D tentatively TRBD1 (5 bases). This CDR3 spans 13 amino acids. V was clipped by 4 bases and J by 8 bases, with 12 bases between them. From germline, CDR1 is SGHDT and CDR2 YYEEEE. CDR3 nucleotides: TGTGCCAGCAGCGGGACGGTCTCGGAAAAACTGTTTTTT. Its translation: CASSGTVSEKLFF.

Concerning this clonotype: An end of the junction differs from the germline gene, which may be a read error. The chain joins TRBV3-1 to TRBJ2-7; D is undetermined. Germline assignment: CDR1 LGHDT and CDR2 YNNKEL (reference sequence). This CDR3 contains 15 residues. The CDR3 here is CVSSRRLTEPYEQYF. In nucleotides, the CDR3 is TGTGTCAGCAGCCGACGACTGACGGAACCCTACGAGCAGTACTTC.